This TCR beta chain derives from a study of cytomegalovirus exposure and HLA in healthy donors. Trimming removed 1 base from V and 1 base from J, with 11 bases in between. This CDR3 has 15 amino acids. The V gene's germline CDR1 is GTSNPN and CDR2 SVGIG (reference sequence). Study outcomes and limitations: The authors later found HLA-associated TCR beta chains more clonally expanded than equally common others. For most TCR sequences rarity was the rule, although some public TCRs occurred in many donors. According to an earlier analysis, most TCR beta V segments yielded productive rearrangements about 90% or about 30% of the time. Under in vitro conditions, a few CMV-associated chains were confirmed as specific for CMV antigens.

This clone was found a few times. Its antigen is as yet unknown. Primers: 60 Vbeta forward and 13 Jbeta reverse. TCRdb's copy holds only in-frame clones and misses some; the assay was immunoSEQ multiplex PCR. The sample consists of some 71,000 clones, about 74% of them appearing once. V is TRBV30 and J is TRBJ1-5, with D tentatively TRBD1 (5 bases). The TCR comes from a woman in her twenties or thirties in good health and CMV-seropositive. Sequencing was performed on PBMCs. CDR3 DNA: TGTGCCTGGAGTGGGAACAGGTTAAGCAATCAGCCCCAGCATTTT. Protein: CAWSGNRLSNQPQHF.